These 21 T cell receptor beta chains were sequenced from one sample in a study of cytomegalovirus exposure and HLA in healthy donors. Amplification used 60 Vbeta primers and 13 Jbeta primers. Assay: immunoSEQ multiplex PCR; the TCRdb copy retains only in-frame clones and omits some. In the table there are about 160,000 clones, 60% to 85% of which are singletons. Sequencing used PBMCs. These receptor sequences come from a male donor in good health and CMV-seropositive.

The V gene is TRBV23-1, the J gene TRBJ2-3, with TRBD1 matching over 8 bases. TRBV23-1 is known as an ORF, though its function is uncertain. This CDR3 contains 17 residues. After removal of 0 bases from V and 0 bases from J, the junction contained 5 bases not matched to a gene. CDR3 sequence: CASSQSTGGPSTDTQYF. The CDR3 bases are TGCGCCAGCAGTCAATCTACAGGGGGGCCAAGCACAGATACGCAGTATTTT.

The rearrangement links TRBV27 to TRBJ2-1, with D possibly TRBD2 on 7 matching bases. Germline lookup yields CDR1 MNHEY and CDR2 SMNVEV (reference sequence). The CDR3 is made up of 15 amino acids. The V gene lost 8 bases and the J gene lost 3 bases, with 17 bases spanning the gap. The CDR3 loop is CASGARGALYNEQFF. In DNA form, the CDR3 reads TGTGCCAGCGGTGCACGGGGGGCCCTCTACAATGAGCAGTTCTTC.

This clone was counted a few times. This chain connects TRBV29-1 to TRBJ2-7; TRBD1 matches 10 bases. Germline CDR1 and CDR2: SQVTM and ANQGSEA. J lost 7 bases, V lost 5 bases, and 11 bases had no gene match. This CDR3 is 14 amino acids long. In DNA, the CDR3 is TGCAGCGTTCGGCCCGGGACAGGGGAGCGGGAGCAGTACTTC. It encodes CSVRPGTGEREQYF.

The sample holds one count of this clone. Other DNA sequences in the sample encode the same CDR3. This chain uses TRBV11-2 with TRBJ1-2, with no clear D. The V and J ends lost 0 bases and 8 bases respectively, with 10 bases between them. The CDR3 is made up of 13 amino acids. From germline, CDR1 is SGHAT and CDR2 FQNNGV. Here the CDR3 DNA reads TGTGCCAGCAGCTTAGATCGCCAGCGGGGCTACACCTTC. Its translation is CASSLDRQRGYTF.

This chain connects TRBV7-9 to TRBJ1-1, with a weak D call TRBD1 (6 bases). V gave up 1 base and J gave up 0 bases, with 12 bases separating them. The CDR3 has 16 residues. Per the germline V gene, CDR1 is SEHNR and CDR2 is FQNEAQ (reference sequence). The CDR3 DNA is TGTGCCAGCAGCTTAGGACAGGCCTTTCTGAACACTGAAGCTTTCTTT. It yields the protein CASSLGQAFLNTEAFF.

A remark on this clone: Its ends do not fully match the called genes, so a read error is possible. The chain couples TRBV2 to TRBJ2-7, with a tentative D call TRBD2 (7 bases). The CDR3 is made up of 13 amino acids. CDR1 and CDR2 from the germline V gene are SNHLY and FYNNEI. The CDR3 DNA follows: TGTGCCAGCAGTGAAACAAGACAGGCCCGGGGGGTCTTC. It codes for CASSETRQARGVF. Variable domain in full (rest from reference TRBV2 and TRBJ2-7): EPEVTQTPSHQVTQMGQEVILRCVPISNHLYFYWYRQILGQKVEFLVSFYNNEISEKSEIFDDQFSVERPDGSNFTLKIRSTKLEDSAMYFCASSETRQARGVFGPGTRLTVT.

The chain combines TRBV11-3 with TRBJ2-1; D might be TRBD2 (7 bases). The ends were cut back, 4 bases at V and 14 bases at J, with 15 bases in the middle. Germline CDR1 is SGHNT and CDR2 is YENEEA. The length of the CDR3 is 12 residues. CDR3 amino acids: CASSSRGGSEFF. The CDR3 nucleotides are TGTGCCAGCAGCTCGAGGGGGGGTTCTGAGTTCTTC.

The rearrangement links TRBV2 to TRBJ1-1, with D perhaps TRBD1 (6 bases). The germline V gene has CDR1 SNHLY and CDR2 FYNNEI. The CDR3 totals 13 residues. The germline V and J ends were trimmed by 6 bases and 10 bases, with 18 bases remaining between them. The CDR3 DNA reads TGTGCCAGCAGGGAAACAGGGTCGCGCCGAGCTTTCTTT. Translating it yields CASRETGSRRAFF.

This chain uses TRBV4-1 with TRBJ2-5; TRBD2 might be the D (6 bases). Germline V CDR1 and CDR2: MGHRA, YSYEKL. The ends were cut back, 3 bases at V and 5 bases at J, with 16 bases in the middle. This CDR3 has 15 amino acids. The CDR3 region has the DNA TGCGCCAGCAGCCAGGTCCTAGGAGGGCGGGAGACCCAGTACTTC. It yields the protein CASSQVLGGRETQYF.

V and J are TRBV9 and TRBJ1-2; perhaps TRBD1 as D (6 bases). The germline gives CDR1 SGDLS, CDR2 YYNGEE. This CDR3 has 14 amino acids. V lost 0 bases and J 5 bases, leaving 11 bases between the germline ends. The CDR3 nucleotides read TGTGCCAGCAGCGTAGGGACAGACCTTTATGGCTACACCTTC. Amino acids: CASSVGTDLYGYTF.

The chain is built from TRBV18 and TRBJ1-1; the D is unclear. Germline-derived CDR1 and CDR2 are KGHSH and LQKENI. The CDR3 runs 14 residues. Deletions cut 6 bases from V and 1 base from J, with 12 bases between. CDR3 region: CASSLSRGNTEAFF. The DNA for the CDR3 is TGTGCCAGCTCCCTCTCCCGGGGGAACACTGAAGCTTTCTTT. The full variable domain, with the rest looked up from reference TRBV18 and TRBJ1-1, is NAGVMQNPRHLVRRRGQEARLRCSPMKGHSHVYWYRQLPEEGLKFMVYLQKENIIDESGMPKERFSAEFPKEGPSILRIQQVVRGDSAAYFCASSLSRGNTEAFFGQGTRLTVV.

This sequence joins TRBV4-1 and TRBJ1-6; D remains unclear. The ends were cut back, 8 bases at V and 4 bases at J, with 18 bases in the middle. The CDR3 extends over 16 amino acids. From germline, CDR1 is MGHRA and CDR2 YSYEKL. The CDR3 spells CASSVPEPFYNSPLHF. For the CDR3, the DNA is TGCGCCAGCTCCGTCCCCGAGCCCTTTTATAATTCACCCCTCCACTTT.

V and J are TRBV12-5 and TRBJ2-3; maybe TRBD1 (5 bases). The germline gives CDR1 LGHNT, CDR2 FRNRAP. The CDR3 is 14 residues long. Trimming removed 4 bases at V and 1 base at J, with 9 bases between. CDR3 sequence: CASGWAGRTDTQYF. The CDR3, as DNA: TGTGCTAGTGGTTGGGCAGGGCGCACAGATACGCAGTATTTT.

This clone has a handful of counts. The chain's CDR3 is CASSPLAGKPYEQYF. CDR3 sequence (DNA): TGTGCCAGCAGTCCACTAGCGGGGAAACCCTACGAGCAGTACTTC. V gene TRBV6-1 combines with J gene TRBJ2-7; 10 bases align to TRBD2. Looked up from germline, CDR1 is MNHNS and CDR2 is SASEGT. V was clipped by 5 bases and J by 2 bases; unmatched bases: 6. The CDR3 contains 15 residues.

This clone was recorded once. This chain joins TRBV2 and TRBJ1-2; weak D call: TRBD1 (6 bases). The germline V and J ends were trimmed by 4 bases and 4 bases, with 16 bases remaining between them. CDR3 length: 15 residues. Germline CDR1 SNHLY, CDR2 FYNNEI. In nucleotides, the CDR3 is TGTGCCAGCAGTGGGTGGACAGTAAAAGCCTATGGCTACACCTTC. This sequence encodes CASSGWTVKAYGYTF.

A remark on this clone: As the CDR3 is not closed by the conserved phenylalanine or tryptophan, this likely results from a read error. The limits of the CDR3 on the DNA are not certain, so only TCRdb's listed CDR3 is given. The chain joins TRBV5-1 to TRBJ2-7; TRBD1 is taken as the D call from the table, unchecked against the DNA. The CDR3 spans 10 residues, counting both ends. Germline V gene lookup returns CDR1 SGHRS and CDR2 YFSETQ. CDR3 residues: CASRTGGVSI.

CDR3 region: CASSEVQGVNQPQHF. CDR3 coding DNA: TGTGCCAGCAGTGAGGTACAGGGCGTAAATCAGCCCCAGCATTTT. This chain uses TRBV6-1 with TRBJ1-5; D perhaps matches TRBD1 (6 bases). Germline V gene sequence: CDR1 MNHNS, CDR2 SASEGT. CDR3 length equals 15 residues. V lost 3 bases and J 4 bases, leaving 13 bases between the germline ends.

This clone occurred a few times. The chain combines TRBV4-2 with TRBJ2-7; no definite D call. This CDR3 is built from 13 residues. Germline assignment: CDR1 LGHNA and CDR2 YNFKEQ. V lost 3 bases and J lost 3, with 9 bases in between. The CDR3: CASSQEFYYEQYF. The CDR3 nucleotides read TGTGCCAGCAGCCAGGAGTTCTACTACGAGCAGTACTTC.

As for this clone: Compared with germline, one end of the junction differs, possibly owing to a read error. The CDR3 DNA follows: TGTTCCAGCAGCCGCTGGACTAGCGGTCTGGAGACCCAGTACTTC. This sequence encodes CSSSRWTSGLETQYF. The genes are TRBV7-9 and TRBJ2-5, with 10 positions matching TRBD2. The CDR3 extends over 15 amino acids. From germline, CDR1 is SEHNR and CDR2 FQNEAQ (reference sequence).

Here the CDR3 reads CAWSVQSGHTDTQYF. The CDR3 coding sequence is TGTGCCTGGAGTGTACAAAGCGGCCACACAGATACGCAGTATTTT. The genes are TRBV30 and TRBJ2-3; a possible D gene is TRBD2 (5 bases). The V end was cut by 0 bases, the J end by 2 bases, with 12 bases between. The CDR3 is 15 residues long. Looked up from germline, CDR1 is GTSNPN and CDR2 is SVGIG (reference sequence).

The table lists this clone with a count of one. The CDR3 nucleotides read TGTGCCAGCAGCTTAGCGGGGGGAAGCACAGATACGCAGTATTTT. This translates into CASSLAGGSTDTQYF. The chain is built from TRBV7-8 and TRBJ2-3; D is possibly TRBD2 (6 bases). The CDR3 is made up of 15 amino acids. Trimming removed 0 bases from V and 0 bases from J, with 7 bases in between. The germline gives CDR1 SGHVS, CDR2 FQNEAQ.